Below are 3 T cell receptor beta chains sequenced from a single sample in a study of cytomegalovirus exposure and HLA in healthy donors. 60 Vbeta and 13 Jbeta primers were used in PCR. The protocol was immunoSEQ multiplex PCR, while the TCRdb copy is restricted to in-frame clones and leaves out a portion. The table lists some 150,000 clones, less than 80% of them singletons. The sequenced material came from PBMCs. These receptors all stem from a man in his forties in good health and CMV-seronegative.

V and J are TRBV7-9 and TRBJ2-5, with D perhaps matching TRBD2 (6 bases). The germline CDR1 and CDR2 sequences are SEHNR and FQNEAQ (reference sequence). The CDR3 loop spans 14 amino acids. V was clipped by 3 bases and J by 5 bases, with 13 bases between them. CDR3 DNA: TGTGCCAGCAGCTTCCCGGGAGATCGGGAGACCCAGTACTTC. Its translation: CASSFPGDRETQYF. Full variable domain (remainder filled in from reference TRBV7-9 and TRBJ2-5): DTGVSQNPRHKITKRGQNVTFRCDPISEHNRLYWYRQTLGQGPEFLTYFQNEAQLEKSRLLSDRFSAERPKGSFSTLEIQRTEQGDSAMYLCASSFPGDRETQYFGPGTRLLVL.

V usage is TRBV5-4 and J usage is TRBJ2-1, with a weak D call TRBD1 (6 bases). Germline CDR1 reads SGHNT; CDR2 reads YYREEE (reference sequence). The CDR3 loop spans 15 amino acids. V was shortened by 0 bases and J by 0 bases, with 7 bases between the two germline ends. The CDR3 bases are TGTGCCAGCAGCTTGGGGGGGCCCTCCTACAATGAGCAGTTCTTC. As protein: CASSLGGPSYNEQFF.

A single count supports this clone. The gene calls are TRBV5-1 and TRBJ1-2; TRBD1 matches 9 bases. The CDR3 has 14 amino acids. V dropped 4 bases and J dropped 4; count of bases not matched to a gene: 5. Germline CDR1 reads SGHRS; CDR2 reads YFSETQ. The CDR3: CASSQPGQGYGYTF. The CDR3 region has the DNA TGCGCCAGCAGCCAACCGGGACAGGGCTATGGCTACACCTTC.